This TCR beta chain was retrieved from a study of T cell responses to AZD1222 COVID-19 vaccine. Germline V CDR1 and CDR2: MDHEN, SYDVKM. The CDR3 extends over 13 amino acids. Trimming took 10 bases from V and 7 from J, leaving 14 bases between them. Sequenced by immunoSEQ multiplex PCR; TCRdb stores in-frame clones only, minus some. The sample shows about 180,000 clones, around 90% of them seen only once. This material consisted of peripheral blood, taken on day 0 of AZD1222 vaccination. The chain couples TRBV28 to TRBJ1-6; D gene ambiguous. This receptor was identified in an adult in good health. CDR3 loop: CATFQSVNSPLHF. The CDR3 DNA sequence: TGTGCCACCTTCCAGAGCGTCAATTCACCCCTCCACTTT.